These 13 T cell receptor beta chains were all obtained from the same sample, sequenced in a study of CD8 T cells in Susac syndrome. With random hexamers, reverse transcription was performed on about 0.5 to 1 ug of RNA. TCRdb reanalysed the immunoSEQ multiplex PCR reads using MiXCR and keeps one entry per CDR3 protein. The sample includes 350,000 to 550,000 distinct CDR3 sequences, around 85% of them seen just once. Sequencing was performed on CD8+ T cells from PBMCs. The source of these receptors is a human donor with multiple sclerosis.

The V and J genes are TRBV7-9 and TRBJ2-3, with unresolved D. Trimming left V 7 bases short and J 6 bases short, with 14 bases between. This CDR3 is 13 amino acids long. Germline CDR1 is SEHNR and CDR2 is FQNEAQ (reference sequence). CDR3 in DNA: TGTGCCAGCACCGCCACCTCCAGGGATACGCAGTATTTT. It yields the protein CASTATSRDTQYF.

This clonotype has only one observation. The genes are TRBV6-5 and TRBJ1-2; D not certain. Trimming cost V 1 base and J 1 base, with 13 bases left between them. Germline V gives CDR1 MNHEY, CDR2 SVGAGI. The CDR3 contains 16 residues. The CDR3 DNA is TGTGCCAGCAGTTACTTACAGCCCTTTCATAACTATGGCTACACCTTC. Protein product: CASSYLQPFHNYGYTF.

The chain joins TRBV21-1 to TRBJ2-1; the table's D call, TRBD2, was not checked against the DNA. TRBV21-1 is designated a pseudogene. The CDR3 has 18 residues. The CDR3 region has the DNA TGTGCCAGCAGCAAAGCCACGACCAGCGGGAGAGTCTACAATGAGCAGTTCTTC. Translation gives CASSKATTSGRVYNEQFF.

The chain carries TRBV27 and TRBJ1-1; D unclear. This CDR3 contains 14 residues. V was trimmed by 1 base and J by 0 bases, leaving 6 bases between them. The germline V gene has CDR1 MNHEY and CDR2 SMNVEV (reference sequence). In DNA, the CDR3 is TGTGCCAGCAGTTTATTGCACGTGAACACTGAAGCTTTCTTT. Translating it yields CASSLLHVNTEAFF.

CDR3 DNA sequence: TGTGCCAGCAGTAATGGACATACCGAGCAGTACTTC. Its translation is CASSNGHTEQYF. This sequence joins TRBV12-3 or TRBV12-4 and TRBJ2-7, with D possibly TRBD1 on 5 matching bases. V was cut by 5 bases and J by 6 bases, with 11 bases left in between. The CDR3 consists of 12 residues.

The J gene is TRBJ2-5, the V gene TRBV27; D unclear. This CDR3 contains 13 residues. The germline V and J ends were trimmed by 3 bases and 1 base, with 6 bases remaining between them. Germline CDR1 MNHEY, CDR2 SMNVEV (reference sequence). The CDR3 region has the DNA TGTGCCAGCAGTTTCACAATCCAAGAGACCCAGTACTTC. It is translated as CASSFTIQETQYF.

V usage is TRBV4-2 and J usage is TRBJ1-4; D might be TRBD1 (5 bases). V gave up 0 bases and J gave up 0 bases, with 14 bases separating them. Germline CDR1 and CDR2: LGHNA and YNFKEQ. The CDR3 extends over 18 amino acids. The CDR3 nucleotides read TGTGCCAGCAGCCAAGAGTGGGGCAGGGTTGCAACTAATGAAAAACTGTTTTTT. As protein: CASSQEWGRVATNEKLFF.

CDR3 protein: CASSQVGLNIQYF. The DNA of the CDR3 is TGCGCCAGCAGCCAAGTGGGCCTGAACATTCAGTACTTC. This chain uses TRBV4-1 with TRBJ2-4; D not certain. The CDR3 length is 13 residues. Germline loops: CDR1 MGHRA, CDR2 YSYEKL. The V end was cut by 1 base, the J end by 7 bases, with 8 bases between.

The chain joins TRBV4-1 to TRBJ2-7; D is uncertain. Per the germline V gene, CDR1 is MGHRA and CDR2 is YSYEKL. The CDR3 totals 15 residues. V was cut by 0 bases and J by 0 bases, with 9 bases left in between. CDR3 region: CASSQEWRSSYEQYF. The CDR3 nucleotides are TGCGCCAGCAGCCAAGAATGGCGGAGCTCCTACGAGCAGTACTTC.

The gene calls are TRBV3-1 and TRBJ2-7; 10 positions match TRBD1. V lost 4 bases to trimming and J lost 5 bases; unmatched junction nucleotides: 11. Germline V lookup: CDR1 LGHDT, CDR2 YNNKEL (reference sequence). The length of the CDR3 is 16 residues. The CDR3 sequence: CASSRTGDRGVNEQYF. For the CDR3, the DNA is TGTGCCAGCAGCCGCACGGGGGACAGGGGTGTCAACGAGCAGTACTTC.

The CDR3 loop is CASSPEVGVQNNEQFF. For the CDR3, the DNA is TGTGCCAGCAGCCCGGAGGTAGGGGTCCAGAACAATGAGCAGTTCTTC. The V and J genes are TRBV5-6 and TRBJ2-1; perhaps D is TRBD1 or TRBD2 (5 bases each). The CDR3 loop spans 16 amino acids. The V gene lost 4 bases and the J gene lost 5 bases, with 19 bases spanning the gap. CDR1 and CDR2 from the germline V gene are SGHDT and YYEEEE.

The V and J genes are TRBV30 and TRBJ2-2; the D gene is possibly TRBD2 (5 bases). The germline V and J ends were trimmed by 5 bases and 7 bases, with 11 bases remaining between them. The CDR3 contains 12 residues. CDR1 is GTSNPN and CDR2 is SVGIG in the germline V gene (reference sequence). CDR3 sequence (DNA): TGTGCCTGGGACTATAGTGGCGGGGAGCTGTTTTTT. Amino acids: CAWDYSGGELFF.

The V gene is TRBV15, the J gene TRBJ2-1, with D perhaps matching TRBD1 (6 bases). This CDR3 has 16 residues. The germline gives CDR1 LNHNV, CDR2 YYDKDF (reference sequence). V lost 0 bases, J lost 4 bases, and 13 bases lay in between. The CDR3: CATSREGDRFYNEQFF. The CDR3 DNA reads TGTGCCACCAGCAGAGAAGGTGACAGGTTTTACAATGAGCAGTTCTTC.